This T cell receptor beta chain was profiled in a study of early T cells in non-severe SARS-CoV-2 infection. Study as a whole: Chains from this unsorted whole-blood bulk RNA could not be paired.

Per the germline V gene, CDR1 is LGHNA and CDR2 is YSLEER. The CDR3 is 12 residues long. Trimming stripped 5 bases from V and 0 bases from J, with 2 bases between. Each cDNA molecule carried a unique molecular identifier. TCRdb processed the 5' RACE reads anew with MiXCR; each CDR3 protein has one entry. This sample has more than 65,000 distinct CDR3 sequences, with about 12% found just once. This clonotype was counted ten times or more. The sequencing sample was made of whole blood. The clonotype originates from an adult who was a healthcare worker with PCR-confirmed SARS-CoV-2 infection or an uninfected control (not recorded which). The V gene is TRBV4-3, the J gene TRBJ2-1; D unclear. CDR3 sequence (DNA): TGCGCCAGCAGCTTCTCCTACAATGAGCAGTTCTTC. This gives the protein CASSFSYNEQFF.